These 30 T cell receptor beta chains came from one sample sequenced in a study of shared T cell receptors in the human thymus. Assay used: immunoSEQ multiplex PCR; TCRdb lists only in-frame clones, some missing. The profile covers roughly 710,000 clones, with approximately 85% appearing a single time and roughly 0.01% taken by the ten largest. A further study also used this sample, focusing on human thymus T cells.

Input material: thymocytes. The receptors originated from a girl under two years old with a congenital heart defect.

The V gene is TRBV5-8, the J gene TRBJ1-5; TRBD1 matches at 7 bases. Germline lookup yields CDR1 SGHTS and CDR2 YDEGEE. V lost 0 bases, J lost 0 bases, and 9 bases stayed unmatched. The CDR3 has 18 amino acids. This chain's CDR3 is CASSLGIRDRLSNQPQHF. As DNA, the CDR3 is TGTGCCAGCAGCTTGGGGATACGGGACAGACTTAGCAATCAGCCCCAGCATTTT.

The chain carries TRBV9 and TRBJ2-2; 10 nucleotides line up with TRBD2. Unmatched junction bases numbered 14, after V lost 1 base and J lost 5 bases. Per germline, CDR1 SGDLS and CDR2 YYNGEE. The CDR3 is 19 residues long. The CDR3 nucleotides are TGTGCCAGCAGCGTAATTTCGAGAGGAGCGGGGGGGCGGACCGGGGAGCTGTTTTTT. As protein: CASSVISRGAGGRTGELFF. The variable domain in full, completed from reference TRBV9 and TRBJ2-2, reads DSGVTQTPKHLITATGQRVTLRCSPRSGDLSVYWYQQSLDQGLQFLIQYYNGEERAKGNILERFSAQQFPDLHSELNLSSLELGDSALYFCASSVISRGAGGRTGELFFGEGSRLTVL.

The V gene is TRBV5-6, the J gene TRBJ1-1, with D tentatively TRBD1 (6 bases). Germline loops: CDR1 SGHDT, CDR2 YYEEEE. V shed 0 bases and J shed 6 bases, with 21 bases lying between them. The CDR3 extends over 17 amino acids. Here the CDR3 DNA reads TGTGCCAGCAGCTTGGATTCGGTGACAGGTGAGACCCCTGAAGCTTTCTTT. Amino acid sequence: CASSLDSVTGETPEAFF. Looking up the rest from reference TRBV5-6 and TRBJ1-1 gives the full variable domain: DAGVTQSPTHLIKTRGQQVTLRCSPKSGHDTVSWYQQALGQGPQFIFQYYEEEERQRGNFPDRFSGHQFPNYSSELNVNALLLGDSALYLCASSLDSVTGETPEAFFGQGTRLTVV.

This chain joins TRBV15 and TRBJ1-2, with TRBD1 matching 8 bases. The CDR3 has 17 amino acids. Germline V CDR1 and CDR2: LNHNV, YYDKDF (reference sequence). The V gene end was trimmed by 2 bases and the J gene end by 1 base; junction bases not matched to a gene: 9. CDR3: CATSRPRDRRNNYGYTF. CDR3 coding DNA: TGTGCCACCAGCAGACCGAGGGACAGGAGAAATAACTATGGCTACACCTTC.

The chain has TRBV6-1 and TRBJ1-1; a weak D match, TRBD1 (6 bases). Between the trimmed V and J ends, which lost 8 bases and 2 bases, there was a span of 12 bases. Germline CDR1 and CDR2: MNHNS and SASEGT. This CDR3 has 13 residues. CDR3 sequence reads: CASLNRENTEAFF. The CDR3, as DNA: TGTGCCAGCTTAAACAGGGAAAACACTGAAGCTTTCTTT.

This clone was detected only a few times. The genes are TRBV7-2 and TRBJ2-5; D unclear. Germline-derived CDR1 and CDR2 are SGHTA and FQGNSA. Trimming pared 5 bases from V and 3 bases from J, leaving 7 bases between. The CDR3 is made up of 12 amino acids. CDR3 residues: CASSPFEETQYF. CDR3 in DNA: TGTGCCAGCAGCCCGTTCGAAGAGACCCAGTACTTC. Variable domain in full (rest from reference TRBV7-2 and TRBJ2-5): GAGVSQSPSNKVTEKGKDVELRCDPISGHTALYWYRQSLGQGLEFLIYFQGNSAPDKSGLPSDRFSAERTGGSVSTLTIQRTQQEDSAVYLCASSPFEETQYFGPGTRLLVL.

The chain couples TRBV28 to TRBJ1-5; D unclear. The V gene lost 3 bases and the J gene lost 0 bases, with 9 bases spanning the gap. Germline CDR1 MDHEN, CDR2 SYDVKM. The CDR3 runs to 15 residues. CDR3 bases: TGTGCCAGCAGTTTGCGTACAGATAGCAATCAGCCCCAGCATTTT. It translates to CASSLRTDSNQPQHF.

In this sample, this clone turned up once. The J gene is TRBJ1-1, the V gene TRBV4-1; tentative D call: TRBD1 (5 bases). V dropped 1 base and J dropped 3 bases, with 18 bases sitting between them. The germline CDR1 and CDR2 sequences are MGHRA and YSYEKL. The CDR3 length is 17 residues. CDR3 DNA sequence: TGCGCCAGCAGCCAAGTCCCAGGGCGAGAGTTTGACACTGAAGCTTTCTTT. Encoded protein: CASSQVPGREFDTEAFF.

J is TRBJ1-5 and V is TRBV19; the D is unclear. The V gene's germline CDR1 is LNHDA and CDR2 SQIVND (reference sequence). The CDR3 is 17 amino acids. The V end lost 6 bases, the J end lost 4 bases, and 22 bases lay between the germline ends. CDR3 DNA: TGTGCCAGTAGCCTTCGGCAGGAAGGTCTCAGGAATCAGCCCCAGCATTTT. Translated: CASSLRQEGLRNQPQHF. Complete variable domain (other parts from reference TRBV19 and TRBJ1-5): DGGITQSPKYLFRKEGQNVTLSCEQNLNHDAMYWYRQDPGQGLRLIYYSQIVNDFQKGDIAEGYSVSREKKESFPLTVTSAQKNPTAFYLCASSLRQEGLRNQPQHFGDGTRLSIL.

This chain uses TRBV5-1 with TRBJ1-1, with TRBD1 as a possible D gene (6 bases). Per the germline V gene, CDR1 is SGHRS and CDR2 is YFSETQ. Trimming removed 0 bases from V and 0 bases from J, with 24 bases in between. CDR3 length: 20 amino acids. DNA for the CDR3: TGCGCCAGCAGCTTGGGGCGTGTTACACAGGGCCGAAAACTGAACACTGAAGCTTTCTTT. This sequence encodes CASSLGRVTQGRKLNTEAFF.

This rearrangement joins TRBV19 to TRBJ2-6; D is perhaps TRBD1 (6 bases). From germline, CDR1 is LNHDA and CDR2 SQIVND (reference sequence). The CDR3 length is 16 residues. The CDR3 nucleotides are TGTGCGACTACCGGGACACTAGTCTCTGGGGCCAACGTCCTGACTTTC. It is translated as CATTGTLVSGANVLTF.

The sample holds one count of this clone. This chain uses TRBV7-8 with TRBJ2-7, with 8 nucleotides matching TRBD1. CDR3 length: 20 amino acids. The V gene end was trimmed by 5 bases and the J gene end by 4 bases; junction bases not matched to a gene: 25. CDR1 and CDR2 from the germline V gene are SGHVS and FQNEAQ. CDR3 coding DNA: TGTGCCAGCAGCCTACCCTTCTTTGGACAGGGAAACCCCCCGCAATACGAGCAGTACTTC. Its translation is CASSLPFFGQGNPPQYEQYF.

The rearrangement uses TRBV7-9 and TRBJ2-7, with TRBD1 matching 11 bases. V shed 5 bases and J 5 bases; nucleotides not matched to a gene: 5. Germline CDR1 reads SEHNR; CDR2 reads FQNEAQ (reference sequence). The CDR3 runs to 14 residues. CDR3: CASSPRDRGNEQYF. In DNA form, the CDR3 reads TGTGCCAGCAGCCCAAGGGACAGGGGGAACGAGCAGTACTTC.

CDR3 nucleotides: TGCGCCAGCAGCCAAGATTGGGGACAGAATACCTACGAGCAGTACTTC. Protein product: CASSQDWGQNTYEQYF. The chain is built from TRBV4-1 and TRBJ2-7, with 7 nucleotides matching TRBD1. Germline-derived CDR1 and CDR2 are MGHRA and YSYEKL. Losses at the gene ends were 0 bases for V and 2 bases for J; bases not matched to a gene: 7. This CDR3 has 16 amino acids.

This chain joins TRBV5-1 and TRBJ2-7, with a tentative D call TRBD1 (5 bases). Germline V lookup: CDR1 SGHRS, CDR2 YFSETQ. The ends were cut back, 4 bases at V and 4 bases at J, with 12 bases in the middle. The CDR3 has 13 amino acids. CDR3 DNA: TGCGCCAGCAGCCTCCAGACAGCATACGAGCAGTACTTC. Protein product: CASSLQTAYEQYF.

The CDR3 spells CASSQGGLAGGTSTDTQYF. CDR3 nucleotides: TGTGCCAGCAGCCAAGGGGGACTAGCGGGGGGTACAAGCACAGATACGCAGTATTTT. This rearrangement joins TRBV7-9 to TRBJ2-3; 15 positions match TRBD2. With 5 bases clipped from V and 0 bases from J, the junction kept 9 bases outside the gene matches. Germline CDR1 SEHNR, CDR2 FQNEAQ (reference sequence). This CDR3 is 19 amino acids long.

This clone has just one count. This rearrangement joins TRBV27 to TRBJ1-5, with 12 bases lining up with TRBD1. Germline V CDR1 and CDR2: MNHEY, SMNVEV (reference sequence). V lost 5 bases to trimming and J lost 6 bases; unmatched junction nucleotides: 2. The CDR3 sequence is 14 residues long. The CDR3 loop reads CASSPGQGAQPQHF. The CDR3 DNA reads as TGTGCCAGCAGTCCGGGACAGGGGGCTCAGCCCCAGCATTTT.

This chain joins TRBV7-2 and TRBJ1-2; 9 bases match TRBD1. The CDR3 totals 14 residues. CDR1 and CDR2 (germline): SGHTA, FQGNSA. Germline trimming cut 5 bases from V and 4 bases from J; bases unmatched to any gene: 5. The CDR3 protein is CASSLQGAIYGYTF. The CDR3 DNA sequence: TGTGCCAGCAGCCTACAGGGGGCGATCTATGGCTACACCTTC.

This sequence joins TRBV6-1 and TRBJ1-5, with 7 nucleotides matching TRBD1. Trimming at V came to 1 base and at J to 4 bases, leaving 16 bases not matched to a gene. From germline, CDR1 is MNHNS and CDR2 SASEGT. This CDR3 has 19 amino acids. CDR3 nucleotides: TGTGCCAGCAGTGAAGTCGACAGGGAAGCGGGAGGTTGGAATCAGCCCCAGCATTTT. The encoded protein is CASSEVDREAGGWNQPQHF.

The chain carries TRBV6-6 and TRBJ1-2, with D maybe TRBD1 (5 bases). The CDR3 totals 14 residues. In germline, CDR1 is MNHNY, CDR2 SVGAGI (reference sequence). With 4 bases removed from V and 8 bases from J, the gap between germline ends came to 17 bases. The CDR3 DNA sequence: TGTGCCAGCAGTTCCATCGGGGGGACTCTAGGCTACACCTTC. Protein product: CASSSIGGTLGYTF.

The chain links TRBV4-1 to TRBJ2-1, with 10 bases identical to TRBD1. V shed 4 bases, J shed 6 bases, and the junction held 12 bases outside the gene matches. There are 17 residues in the CDR3. CDR1 and CDR2 from the germline V gene are MGHRA and YSYEKL. The CDR3 sequence: CASSPGGGTGALNEQFF. The CDR3 DNA reads TGCGCCAGCAGCCCCGGTGGGGGGACAGGGGCCCTCAATGAGCAGTTCTTC.

This chain connects TRBV6-6 to TRBJ2-7, with D unclear. Germline V gene data show CDR1 as MNHNY and CDR2 as SVGAGI (reference sequence). CDR3 length equals 13 residues. The V end was cut by 6 bases, the J end by 2 bases, with 11 bases between. The CDR3 bases are TGTGCCAGCAGCAACGGTCCTCCCTACGAGCAGTACTTC. It encodes CASSNGPPYEQYF.

This chain connects TRBV7-2 to TRBJ2-2; 7 nucleotides line up with TRBD1. CDR1 SGHTA and CDR2 FQGNSA come from the germline V gene. The CDR3 covers 14 residues. V was clipped by 2 bases and J by 9 bases; unmatched bases: 6. CDR3 region: CASSLLTGVRELFF. DNA of the CDR3: TGTGCCAGCAGCTTATTAACAGGGGTGCGGGAGCTGTTTTTT.

The chain employs TRBV5-1 and TRBJ2-5; 10 nucleotides match TRBD2. CDR3 length: 18 residues. V lost 0 bases to trimming and J lost 7 bases; unmatched junction nucleotides: 15. Germline V gene data show CDR1 as SGHRS and CDR2 as YFSETQ. The CDR3 spells CASSLDRLAGARPRTQYF. The CDR3 DNA reads as TGCGCCAGCAGCTTGGACAGGCTAGCGGGGGCCCGGCCTCGGACCCAGTACTTC.

V and J are TRBV18 and TRBJ2-1; 8 nucleotides align to TRBD1. V was clipped by 2 bases and J by 0 bases; unmatched bases: 15. This CDR3 comprises 20 residues. CDR1 and CDR2 from the germline V gene are KGHSH and LQKENI. CDR3 DNA sequence: TGTGCCAGCTCACCAGACTTGACAGGGGCCTCTAACACCTCCTACAATGAGCAGTTCTTC. Its protein is CASSPDLTGASNTSYNEQFF.

The chain combines TRBV14 with TRBJ2-3; 10 positions match TRBD2. Germline CDR1 is SGHDN and CDR2 is FVKESK. Unmatched junction bases numbered 4, after V lost 3 bases and J lost 1 base. The CDR3 has 16 residues. The CDR3 spells CASSQKGLACTDTQYF. DNA for the CDR3: TGTGCCAGCAGCCAGAAGGGACTAGCGTGCACAGATACGCAGTATTTT. The entire variable domain, with the rest obtained from reference TRBV14 and TRBJ2-3, is as follows: EAGVTQFPSHSVIEKGQTVTLRCDPISGHDNLYWYRRVMGKEIKFLLHFVKESKQDESGMPNNRFLAERTGGTYSTLKVQPAELEDSGVYFCASSQKGLACTDTQYFGPGTRLTVL.

The V gene is TRBV6-5, the J gene TRBJ2-5; D is possibly TRBD1 (5 bases). CDR3 size: 14 residues. Germline CDR1 is MNHEY and CDR2 is SVGAGI. Trimming left V 5 bases short and J 0 bases short, with 10 bases between. The CDR3 here is CASSATEYQETQYF. CDR3 nucleotides: TGTGCCAGCAGTGCGACAGAGTACCAAGAGACCCAGTACTTC.

The chain employs TRBV5-6 and TRBJ1-6; D is unresolved. The CDR3 spans 14 residues. Deletions cut 3 bases from V and 9 bases from J, with 13 bases between. Germline V gives CDR1 SGHDT, CDR2 YYEEEE. The CDR3 DNA follows: TGTGCCAGCAGCTCGATCCTCGGTCGTTCACCCCTCCACTTT. It specifies CASSSILGRSPLHF.

This sequence joins TRBV5-6 and TRBJ1-1; D might be TRBD1 (6 bases). CDR3 length: 16 residues. Germline V gene sequence: CDR1 SGHDT, CDR2 YYEEEE. Trimming removed 2 bases at V and 5 bases at J, with 19 bases between. CDR3 residues: CASSFEAGGQGTEAFF. The CDR3 region has the DNA TGTGCCAGCAGCTTTGAGGCGGGGGGGCAGGGTACTGAAGCTTTCTTT.

The chain combines TRBV11-2 with TRBJ1-3; possible D gene TRBD1, 5 bases. Germline values: CDR1 SGHAT, CDR2 FQNNGV. This CDR3 comprises 15 residues. V lost 2 bases and J lost 4, with 12 bases in between. The DNA of the CDR3 is TGTGCCAGCAGCTTACTTGGGGCCCGCGGAAACACCATATATTTT. As protein: CASSLLGARGNTIYF.